This T cell receptor beta chain was identified during a study of blood T cells in healthy people across ages. Then a second PCR, running about 7 to 11 cycles, was carried out with a sample-barcoded 5' primer and a J-beta primer mix. MiXCR was run by TCRdb on the 5' RACE reads, yielding one entry per CDR3 protein. The profile covers 1.2 million to 1.5 million distinct CDR3 sequences, with approximately 60% appearing a single time and about 6.3% taken by the ten largest. The CDR3 consists of 11 residues. CDR1 is SQVTM, CDR2 ANQGSEA, per germline. V was trimmed by 4 bases and J by 7 bases, leaving 10 bases between them.

Sequencing was done on a sample of blood. The rearrangement links TRBV29-1 to TRBJ1-2; D is unclear. This sequence originates from a young man in good health. The CDR3 DNA reads TGCAGCGTTGCTTTGGATCCTGGCTACACCTTC. It encodes CSVALDPGYTF. The full variable domain, rest sourced from reference TRBV29-1 and TRBJ1-2, is SAVISQKPSRDICQRGTSLTIQCQVDSQVTMMFWYRQQPGQSLTLIATANQGSEATYESGFVIDKFPISRPNLTFSTLTVSNMSPEDSSIYLCSVALDPGYTFGSGTRLTVV.